Included here is one T cell receptor (beta chain) sequence, with context. The source of the sample is a study of cytotoxic CD8 clonotypes in ibrutinib-treated CLL. Across the whole study: Median treatment time before response sampling was 12 months, range 6 to 36.

The trim removed 0 bases at V and 1 base at J, leaving 1 base unmatched. This CDR3 region has 17 residues. Germline V gene data show CDR1 as MGHRA and CDR2 as YSYEKL. The assay was immunoSEQ multiplex PCR, and TCRdb's table has in-frame clones only and misses some. The sample has 130,000 or so clones; around 85% are singletons. The V gene is TRBV4-1, the J gene TRBJ2-1; 12 bases match TRBD2. This specimen consisted of PBMCs, obtained after 24 months of ibrutinib treatment. This TCR came from a human donor with chronic lymphocytic leukemia. The CDR3 bases are TGCGCCAGCAGCCAAGAGGGACTAGCGGGTTCCTACAATGAGCAGTTCTTC. It specifies CASSQEGLAGSYNEQFF.